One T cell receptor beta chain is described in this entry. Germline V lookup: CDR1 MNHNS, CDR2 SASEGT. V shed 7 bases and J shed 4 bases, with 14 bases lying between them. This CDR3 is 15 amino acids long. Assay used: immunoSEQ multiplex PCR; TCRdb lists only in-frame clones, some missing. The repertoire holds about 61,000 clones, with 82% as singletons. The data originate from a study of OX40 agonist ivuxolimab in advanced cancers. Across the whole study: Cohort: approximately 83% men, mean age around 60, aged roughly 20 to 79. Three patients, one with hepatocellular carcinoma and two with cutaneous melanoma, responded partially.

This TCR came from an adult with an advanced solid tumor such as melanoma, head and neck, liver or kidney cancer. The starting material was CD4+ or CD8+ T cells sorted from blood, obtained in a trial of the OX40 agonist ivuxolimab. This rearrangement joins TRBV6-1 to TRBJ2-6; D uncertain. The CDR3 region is CASTQPRTGANVLTF. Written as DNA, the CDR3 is TGTGCCAGCACCCAACCTAGGACCGGGGCCAACGTCCTGACTTTC.